Listed below are T cell receptor beta chains from one sample, sequenced in a study of CD8+ T cells in alopecia areata. TCRdb's copy holds only in-frame clones and misses some; the assay was immunoSEQ multiplex PCR. This table has 150,000 or so clones, over 70% appearing once. The starting material was CD8+ T cells sorted from blood, obtained at week 0. The origin of the receptors is a human donor with alopecia areata. Each CDR3 is given with its conserved first and last residue. D genes are given only for firm matches. The size of a clone is reported for some rows only, either as once, few or many, or as a class for expanded clones.

few | TRBJ1-1 | TRBV7-8 | . | TGTGCCAGCAGCCAGGGCACTGAAGCTTTCTTT | CASSQGTEAFF
. | TRBJ1-5 | TRBV4-1 | . | TGCGCCAGCATTCAAGGCCCTCAGCCCCAGCATTTT | CASIQGPQPQHF
. | TRBJ2-1 | TRBV25-1 | . | TGTGCCAGCAGTGTGGGAAGCTCCTACAATGAGCAGTTCTTC | CASSVGSSYNEQFF
. | TRBJ2-1 | TRBV6-1 | . | TGTGCCAGCAGTGGAGAGCTGGGAGAACGGCCGCTCCATGAGCAGTTCTTC | CASSGELGERPLHEQFF
. | TRBJ1-1 | TRBV30 | . | TGTGCCTGGGGGCGCGGGGTCGTGACTGAAGCTTTCTTT | CAWGRGVVTEAFF
. | TRBJ1-6 | TRBV9 | . | TGTGCCAGCAGCCAAGGACATTCCTCACCCCTCCACTTT | CASSQGHSSPLHF
. | TRBJ2-7 | TRBV9 | . | TGTGCCAGCAGCGTCGCCAGCGGCACCTACGAGCAGTACTTC | CASSVASGTYEQYF
. | TRBJ2-3 | TRBV23-1 | . | TGCGCCAGCAGTCGAAGACTAGACACAGATACGCAGTATTTT | CASSRRLDTDTQYF
. | TRBJ1-2 | TRBV27 | . | TGTGCCAGCAGTGCCAACAGGGTTAGCTATGGCTACACCTTC | CASSANRVSYGYTF
once | TRBJ1-1 | TRBV6-5 | TRBD1 | TGTGCCAGCAGTTACGACGGACAGGGGTGGAACACTGAAGCTTTCTTT | CASSYDGQGWNTEAFF
few | TRBJ2-1 | TRBV29-1 | . | TGCAGCGTTGTAGGCCGAGGACAGAATGAGCAGTTCTTC | CSVVGRGQNEQFF
. | TRBJ2-1 | TRBV13 | TRBD2 | TGTGCCAGCAGCTTAGAGCGGGGAAGGAATGAGCAGTTCTTC | CASSLERGRNEQFF
once | TRBJ2-1 | TRBV5-4 | . | TGTGCCAGCAGCTTGGCCACCAACGAGTTCTTC | CASSLATNEFF
. | TRBJ2-7 | TRBV9 | . | TGTGCCAGCAGCGCCGGGAGCTCCTACGAGCAGTACTTC | CASSAGSSYEQYF
. | TRBJ2-7 | TRBV5-8 | TRBD2 | TGTGCCAGCAGCTGGACTAGCCCTGAGCAGTACTTC | CASSWTSPEQYF
. | TRBJ2-1 | TRBV6-1 | . | TGTGCCAGCAGTGGTATCGAGGTTGAGCAGTTCTTC | CASSGIEVEQFF
. | TRBJ2-2 | TRBV27 | . | TGTGCCAGCAGTCCAGTCAGCACCGGGGAGCTGTTTTTT | CASSPVSTGELFF
. | TRBJ1-1 | TRBV9 | . | TGTGCCAGCTCTCGGGGGAATCAGGCTGAAGCTTTCTTT | CASSRGNQAEAFF
. | TRBJ2-3 | TRBV29-1 | . | TGCAGCGTTGAACTTGGAGACTACACAGATACGCAGTATTTT | CSVELGDYTDTQYF
. | TRBJ2-1 | TRBV9 | . | TGTGCCAGCAGCGACTCCGGGACTCGAAATGAGCAGTTCTTC | CASSDSGTRNEQFF
. | TRBJ2-1 | TRBV7-9 | TRBD1 | TGTGCCAGCAGCCTCCCCCTCGGCCCGGGACAGCGCGACAATGAGCAGTTCTTC | CASSLPLGPGQRDNEQFF
. | TRBJ2-1 | TRBV7-6 | TRBD2 | TGTGCCAGCAGCCTCGGGGGGGATGAGCAGTTCTTC | CASSLGGDEQFF
. | TRBJ2-3 | TRBV5-1 | . | TGCGCCAGCAGCTTGGCGGTGGGGATCACAGATACGCAGTATTTT | CASSLAVGITDTQYF
. | TRBJ2-4 | TRBV29-1 | TRBD2 | TGCAGCGCTGTAGCGGGGGGGCGGAACATTCAGTACTTC | CSAVAGGRNIQYF
. | TRBJ2-1 | TRBV27 | . | TGTGCCAGCAGTCAACACATCACTACCCACAATGAGCAGTTCTTC | CASSQHITTHNEQFF
. | TRBJ1-1 | TRBV27 | . | TGTGCCAGTAGTCCTGGAGGGCCGCAAAGGTGGGCTTTCTTT | CASSPGGPQRWAFF
. | TRBJ1-2 | TRBV29-1 | . | TGCAGCGTTGAAGAAACAGGGTCCTTCTATGGCTACACCTTC | CSVEETGSFYGYTF
. | TRBJ1-5 | TRBV7-9 | . | TGTGCCAGCAGCCCCTCCGTCTCTAGCAATCAGCCCCAGCATTTT | CASSPSVSSNQPQHF
. | TRBJ2-1 | TRBV5-5 | TRBD1 | TGTGCCAGCAGCATAGACAGGGGACCCTACAATGAGCAGTTCTTC | CASSIDRGPYNEQFF
. | TRBJ1-1 | TRBV2 | . | TGTGCCAGCAGAACCGGGACAGAAGCTTTCTTT | CASRTGTEAFF
once | TRBJ2-7 | TRBV4-1 | TRBD2 | TGCGCCAGCAGCCAAGATCCTATGACTAGCGGTTACGAGCAGTACTTC | CASSQDPMTSGYEQYF
. | TRBJ2-7 | TRBV5-6 | TRBD1 | TGTGCCAGCAGCATAGGACAGGGATTCGAGCAGTACTTC | CASSIGQGFEQYF
. | TRBJ2-2 | TRBV4-1 | TRBD2 | TGCGCCAGCAGCTTTCGATCTAGCGGGAACACCGGGGAGCTGTTTTTT | CASSFRSSGNTGELFF
. | TRBJ1-5 | TRBV7-9 | TRBD1 | TGTGCCAGCAGCTCCGACGGACAGGGGGGCAATCAGCCCCAGCATTTT | CASSSDGQGGNQPQHF
few | TRBJ2-3 | TRBV4-2 | TRBD2 | TGTGCCAGCAGCCAGGCACGGGGGGGAGGGGATACGCAGTATTTT | CASSQARGGGDTQYF
. | TRBJ2-3 | TRBV11-3 | . | TGTGCCAGCAGCCCGCGGGACGGCACAGATACGCAGTATTTT | CASSPRDGTDTQYF
. | TRBJ2-1 | TRBV7-9 | . | TGTGCCAGCAGCCCCCCTTTAGCTAGTGAGCAGTTCTTC | CASSPPLASEQFF
. | TRBJ1-5 | TRBV10-2 | . | TGCGCCAGCGGGGCAGGCAGTGCTCAGCCCCAGCATTTT | CASGAGSAQPQHF
. | TRBJ2-7 | TRBV7-9 | TRBD2 | TGTGCCAGCAGCTTAGATACGCGGGAGGACGAGCAGTACTTC | CASSLDTREDEQYF
. | TRBJ2-5 | TRBV4-1 | TRBD1 | TGCGCCAGCAGACGCGGACAGGGTGGAGGTGAGACCCAGTACTTC | CASRRGQGGGETQYF
. | TRBJ2-3 | TRBV27 | . | TGTGCCAGCAGTTTAGTCAGGGGCGTAACAGATACGCAGTATTTT | CASSLVRGVTDTQYF
. | TRBJ2-7 | TRBV7-9 | TRBD2 | TGTGCCAGCAGCCCAGCGCTAGCGGGGGGCATCCACGAGCAGTACTTC | CASSPALAGGIHEQYF
. | TRBJ2-1 | TRBV7-9 | TRBD2 | TGTGCCAGCAGCTCCAGACTAAGCGGGAGTGGCAATGAGCAGTTCTTC | CASSSRLSGSGNEQFF
. | TRBJ1-1 | TRBV7-8 | TRBD1 | TGTGCCAGCAGCTTAGCGGCAGGGGGTCCTGAAGCTTTCTTT | CASSLAAGGPEAFF
. | TRBJ2-7 | TRBV2 | . | TGTGCCAGCAGTGAAGGGGTCCAGTACTTC | CASSEGVQYF
. | TRBJ2-5 | TRBV19 | TRBD2 | TGTGCCAGGGGGAGGGCTAGCGGGGCCAAACAAGAGACCCAGTACTTC | CARGRASGAKQETQYF
. | TRBJ2-7 | TRBV4-1 | . | TGCGCCAGCAGCCAAGATCGGGGCAAGACCTACGAGCAGTACTTC | CASSQDRGKTYEQYF
. | TRBJ2-2 | TRBV13 | . | TGTGCCAGCAGCTTACGGGCTATGGCGAACACCGGGGAGCTGTTTTTT | CASSLRAMANTGELFF
. | TRBJ2-7 | TRBV2 | . | TGTGCCAGCAGTGAACCCCCGGCGTACGAGCAGTACTTC | CASSEPPAYEQYF
. | TRBJ2-3 | TRBV6-5 | TRBD1 | TGTGCCAGCAGCGCCGGGACAGGGGCAGATACGCAGTATTTT | CASSAGTGADTQYF
. | TRBJ1-2 | TRBV30 | . | TGTGCCTGGAGTGTACTCGGGGGGGCCTATGGCTACACCTTC | CAWSVLGGAYGYTF
. | TRBJ1-1 | TRBV5-4 | TRBD1 | TGTGCCAGCAGCAACACAGGGGCCGCTTTCTTT | CASSNTGAAFF
. | TRBJ2-7 | TRBV7-8 | . | TGTGCCAGCATGGACCCGGGGGTCTCCTACGAGCAGTACTTC | CASMDPGVSYEQYF
. | TRBJ1-5 | TRBV7-9 | TRBD1 | TGTGCCAGCAGCTCGGGACAGCTCAATCAGCCCCAGCATTTT | CASSSGQLNQPQHF
. | TRBJ1-2 | TRBV5-6 | TRBD1 | TGTGCCAGTTCGATAGGACAGGGTGGTGGCTACACCTTC | CASSIGQGGGYTF
. | TRBJ2-5 | TRBV10-2 | TRBD2 | TGCGCCAGCAGCCCCGGGAGGATCTTAGGAGAGACCCAGTACTTC | CASSPGRILGETQYF
. | TRBJ2-3 | TRBV7-9 | . | TGTGCCAGCAGCCGGCCCGGGACTAGCACAGATACGCAGTATTTT | CASSRPGTSTDTQYF
. | TRBJ2-7 | TRBV27 | . | TGTGCCAGCAGTTCCCGACGCGAAAGGGGTCTTTACGAGCAGTACTTC | CASSSRRERGLYEQYF
. | TRBJ2-3 | TRBV28 | . | TGTGCCAGCCGGGACGGCACAGATACGCAGTATTTT | CASRDGTDTQYF
. | TRBJ2-1 | TRBV5-1 | TRBD1 | TGCGCCAGCAGCTCCGGGACAGATCCCTACAATGAGCAGTTCTTC | CASSSGTDPYNEQFF